This TCR beta chain was recorded in a study of T cell responses to AZD1222 COVID-19 vaccine. To note about this clone: No antigen is known for it.

CDR3 length: 13 amino acids. The germline gives CDR1 KGHDR, CDR2 SFDVKD. Trimming removed 4 bases from V and 4 bases from J, with 6 bases in between. Assay used: immunoSEQ multiplex PCR; TCRdb lists only in-frame clones, some missing. The data show 90,000 to 150,000 clones, about 87% seen once. Study-level points and caveats: Breadth and depth of Spike-specific TCRs rose after two AZD1222 doses. Repertoires were obtained only post-peak T cell response. Donors were mostly white British, more females; clonal diversity possibly underestimated. As reported, nearly half of all spike-specific TCRs target variant regions that are unmutated.

The origin of this receptor is an adult in good health. This chain links TRBV24-1 with TRBJ2-2; D gene uncertain. The sequences come from peripheral blood, collected on day 0 of AZD1222 vaccination. The CDR3 region has the DNA TGTGCCACCAGTGAGCCCGTCACCGGGGAGCTGTTTTTT. Translated, it gives CATSEPVTGELFF.